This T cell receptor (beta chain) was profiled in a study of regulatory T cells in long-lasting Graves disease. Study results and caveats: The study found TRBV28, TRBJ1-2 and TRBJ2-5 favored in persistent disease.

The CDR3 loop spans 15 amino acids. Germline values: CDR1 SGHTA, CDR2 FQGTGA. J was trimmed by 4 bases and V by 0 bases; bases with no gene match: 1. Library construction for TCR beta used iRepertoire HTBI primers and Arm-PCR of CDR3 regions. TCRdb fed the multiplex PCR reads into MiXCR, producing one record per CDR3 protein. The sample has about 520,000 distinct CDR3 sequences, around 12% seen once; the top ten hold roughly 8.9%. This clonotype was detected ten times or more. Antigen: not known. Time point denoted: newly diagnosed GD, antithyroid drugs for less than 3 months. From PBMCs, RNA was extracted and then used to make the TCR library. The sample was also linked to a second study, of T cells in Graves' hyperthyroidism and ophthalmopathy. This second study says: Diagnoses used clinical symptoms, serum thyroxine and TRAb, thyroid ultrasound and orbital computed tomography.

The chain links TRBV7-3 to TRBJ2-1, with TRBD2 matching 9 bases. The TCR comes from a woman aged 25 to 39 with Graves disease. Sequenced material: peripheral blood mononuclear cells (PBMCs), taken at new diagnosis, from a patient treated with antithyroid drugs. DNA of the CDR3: TGTGCCAGCAGCTTAACTAGCGGGGGATACAATGAGCAGTTCTTC. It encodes CASSLTSGGYNEQFF.